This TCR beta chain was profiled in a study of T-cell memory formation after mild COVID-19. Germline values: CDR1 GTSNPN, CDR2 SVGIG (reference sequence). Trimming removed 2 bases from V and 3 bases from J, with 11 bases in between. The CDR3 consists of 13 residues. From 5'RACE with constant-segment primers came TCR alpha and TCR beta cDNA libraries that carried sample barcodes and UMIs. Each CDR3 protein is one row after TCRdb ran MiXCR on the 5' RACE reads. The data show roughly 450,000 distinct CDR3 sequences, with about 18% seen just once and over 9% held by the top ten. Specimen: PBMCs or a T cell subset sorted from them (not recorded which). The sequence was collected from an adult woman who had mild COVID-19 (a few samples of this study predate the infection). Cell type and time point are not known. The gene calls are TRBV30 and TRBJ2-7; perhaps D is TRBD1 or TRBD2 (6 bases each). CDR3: CAWSRGAVYEQYF. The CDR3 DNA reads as TGTGCCTGGAGTAGGGGGGCAGTCTACGAGCAGTACTTC.